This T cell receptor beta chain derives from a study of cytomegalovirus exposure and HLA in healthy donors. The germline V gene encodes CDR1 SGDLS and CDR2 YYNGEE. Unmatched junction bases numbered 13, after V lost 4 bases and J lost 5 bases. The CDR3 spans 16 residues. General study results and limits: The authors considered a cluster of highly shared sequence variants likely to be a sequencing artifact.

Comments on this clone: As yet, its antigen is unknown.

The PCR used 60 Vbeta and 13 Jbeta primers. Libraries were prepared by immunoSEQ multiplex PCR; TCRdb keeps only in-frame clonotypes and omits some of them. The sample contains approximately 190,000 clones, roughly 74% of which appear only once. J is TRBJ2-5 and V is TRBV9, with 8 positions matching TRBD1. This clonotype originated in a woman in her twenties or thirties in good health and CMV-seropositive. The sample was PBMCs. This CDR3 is CASSPAGTGGYETQYF. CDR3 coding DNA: TGTGCCAGCAGCCCTGCGGGGACAGGCGGATACGAGACCCAGTACTTC.